This is a list of T cell receptor beta chains from one sample in a study of cytomegalovirus exposure and HLA in healthy donors. The data were produced by immunoSEQ multiplex PCR, yet TCRdb's version contains in-frame clones alone and is incomplete. The sample includes fewer than 110,000 clones, roughly 82% seen only once; the top ten take 10%. The sample taken for sequencing was PBMCs. These receptors were obtained from a man aged 50-59 years in good health and CMV-seronegative. The CDR3 runs from the conserved cysteine through the conserved F or W. The D gene is left open where the match is weak. The size of a clone is reported for some rows only, either as once, few or many, or as a class for expanded clones.

TRBJ1-5	NA	NA	TRBV15	CATSVTTHQPQHF	TGTGCCACCAGCGTTACTACTCATCAGCCCCAGCATTTT
TRBJ2-7	NA	TRBD1	TRBV2	CANRWTGVYEQYF	TGTGCCAACCGTTGGACAGGGGTCTACGAGCAGTACTTC
TRBJ2-6	NA	NA	TRBV30	CAWSRGGPSGANVLTF	TGTGCCTGGAGTCGAGGAGGACCTTCCGGGGCCAACGTCCTGACTTTC
TRBJ1-1	few	NA	TRBV30	CAWVGRRIEAFF	TGTGCCTGGGTGGGGCGGAGAATTGAAGCTTTCTTT
TRBJ1-1	NA	TRBD1	TRBV30	CAWSRQGGTEAFF	TGTGCCTGGAGTCGACAGGGGGGTACTGAAGCTTTCTTT
TRBJ2-2	NA	TRBD2	TRBV28	CASSFHGGAGDGELFF	TGTGCCAGCAGTTTCCACGGGGGGGCAGGCGACGGGGAGCTGTTTTTT
TRBJ2-7	NA	TRBD1	TRBV30	CAWSVRGPYEQYF	TGTGCCTGGAGTGTAAGGGGGCCTTACGAGCAGTACTTC
TRBJ2-7	once	TRBD1	TRBV27	CASRDRGLEQYF	TGTGCCAGCCGGGACAGGGGGCTCGAGCAGTACTTC
TRBJ2-5	NA	TRBD1	TRBV18	CASSPAGGKTQYF	TGTGCCAGCTCACCGGCAGGGGGAAAGACCCAGTACTTC
TRBJ2-2	NA	NA	TRBV7-2	CASSFDFAGELFF	TGTGCCAGCAGCTTTGACTTCGCCGGGGAGCTGTTTTTT
TRBJ1-5	NA	TRBD1	TRBV7-2	CASSSTGGNQPQHF	TGTGCCAGCAGCTCAACAGGGGGCAATCAGCCCCAGCATTTT
TRBJ1-2	NA	NA	TRBV10-2	CASALATYGYTF	TGCGCCAGCGCGTTAGCGACCTATGGCTACACCTTC
TRBJ1-2	NA	NA	TRBV2	CASRRTVLGYTF	TGTGCCAGCAGGAGGACAGTCCTTGGCTACACCTTC
TRBJ1-2	NA	NA	TRBV5-1	CASSLTASVYGYTF	TGCGCCAGCAGCTTGACAGCCTCCGTGTATGGCTACACCTTC
TRBJ2-2	NA	TRBD1	TRBV6-1	CASSAGTGYTGELFF	TGTGCCAGCAGTGCCGGGACAGGATATACCGGGGAGCTGTTTTTT
TRBJ1-1	NA	NA	TRBV18	CASSLVGRNTEAFF	TGTGCCAGCTCACTCGTGGGGCGGAACACTGAAGCTTTCTTT
TRBJ1-2	NA	NA	TRBV4-3	CASSHPGSYGYTF	TGCGCCAGCAGCCACCCCGGGAGCTATGGCTACACCTTC